Each of the 9 T cell receptor beta chains below was sequenced from the same sample in a study of memory CD4+ T cells and cytomegalovirus serostatus. Single viable CD3+CD4+CD8-CD45RO+ cells were sorted as the memory CD4+ T cells. The table came from immunoSEQ multiplex PCR; TCRdb's copy has only in-frame clones and leaves some out. The profile shows about 50,000 clones, 65% to 85% of them singletons. Sequenced material: memory CD4+ T cells from blood. These TCRs come from an adult in good health and CMV-seronegative.

The chain uses TRBV11-2 and TRBJ2-6; D call uncertain. CDR3 size: 16 residues. Trimming shortened V by 0 bases and J by 0 bases, and 6 bases separated the two germline ends. Germline lookup yields CDR1 SGHAT and CDR2 FQNNGV. The CDR3 sequence: CASSLDRASGANVLTF. Written as DNA, the CDR3 is TGTGCCAGCAGCTTAGACCGAGCCTCTGGGGCCAACGTCCTGACTTTC.

The chain has TRBV5-4 and TRBJ1-1; D is undetermined. Germline V gene data show CDR1 as SGHNT and CDR2 as YYREEE (reference sequence). The CDR3 has 14 residues. The V end lost 0 bases, the J end lost 1 base, and 7 bases lay between the germline ends. The CDR3 loop is CASSLEQPNTEAFF. The CDR3, as DNA: TGTGCCAGCAGCTTGGAACAGCCGAACACTGAAGCTTTCTTT. Together with reference TRBV5-4 and TRBJ1-1, the CDR3 gives the full variable domain: ETGVTQSPTHLIKTRGQQVTLRCSSQSGHNTVSWYQQALGQGPQFIFQYYREEENGRGNFPPRFSGLQFPNYSSELNVNALELDDSALYLCASSLEQPNTEAFFGQGTRLTVV.

This clone was recorded a few times. Other DNA sequences from this sample encode an identical CDR3 as well. The gene calls are TRBV5-6 and TRBJ1-2; tentatively, D is TRBD1 (6 bases). Trimming cost V 4 bases and J 7 bases, with 14 bases left between them. The CDR3 totals 13 residues. Germline-derived CDR1 and CDR2 are SGHDT and YYEEEE. CDR3 in amino acids: CASSLTRGGGYTF. The DNA of the CDR3 is TGTGCCAGCAGCCTGACGAGGGGGGGTGGCTACACCTTC.

V gene TRBV6-5 combines with J gene TRBJ1-4, with 10 bases identical to TRBD1. In germline, CDR1 is MNHEY, CDR2 SVGAGI. The CDR3 sequence is 14 residues long. The ends lost 6 bases at V and 7 bases at J; junction bases unmatched: 5. The CDR3 nucleotides are TGTGCCAGCAGGACGACAGGGGGCGGTGAAAAACTGTTTTTT. Protein sequence: CASRTTGGGEKLFF.

V is TRBV5-6 and J is TRBJ1-2; 9 nucleotides match TRBD1. J gave up 7 bases and V 4 bases, and 5 bases lay outside the gene matches. This CDR3 comprises 13 residues. CDR1 is SGHDT, CDR2 YYEEEE, per germline. The CDR3 DNA is TGTGCCAGCAGCAACAGGGGGCTTAGTGGCTACACCTTC. As protein: CASSNRGLSGYTF.

The genes are TRBV4-1 and TRBJ2-5; D might be TRBD2 (5 bases). The CDR3 is made up of 14 amino acids. From germline, CDR1 is MGHRA and CDR2 YSYEKL. V was pared by 1 base and J by 5 bases, with 11 bases between. CDR3 DNA: TGCGCCAGCAGCCAAGCACTAGGCTCGGAGACCCAGTACTTC. Its protein product is CASSQALGSETQYF.

This chain uses TRBV18 with TRBJ2-1; 9 bases align to TRBD2. CDR1 and CDR2 (germline): KGHSH, LQKENI. V shed 2 bases, J shed 8 bases, and the junction held 13 bases outside the gene matches. The CDR3 contains 17 residues. The CDR3 is CASSPGRLAGSRDEQFF. The CDR3 DNA sequence: TGTGCCAGCTCACCAGGGAGGCTAGCGGGGTCCCGGGATGAGCAGTTCTTC.

This clone is a singleton in its sample. This chain links TRBV18 with TRBJ2-3; 9 nucleotides match TRBD1. This CDR3 contains 16 residues. From germline, CDR1 is KGHSH and CDR2 LQKENI. Trimming cost V 2 bases and J 1 base; bases outside gene matches: 4. Here the CDR3 DNA reads TGTGCCAGCTCACCATACAGGGGGCGAGGCACAGATACGCAGTATTTT. Protein: CASSPYRGRGTDTQYF.

The chain carries TRBV10-3 and TRBJ2-5, with 7 nucleotides matching TRBD1. Trimming took 2 bases from V and 1 from J; bases not matched to a gene: 4. This CDR3 comprises 15 residues. CDR1 is ENHRY, CDR2 SYGVKD, per germline. The CDR3 DNA reads TGTGCCATCAGTGAGACCAGGGACAGCCAAGAGACCCAGTACTTC. Translated, it gives CAISETRDSQETQYF.